These 31 T cell receptor beta chains were all obtained from the same sample, sequenced in a study of T cell responses to AZD1222 COVID-19 vaccine. Using immunoSEQ multiplex PCR, the repertoire was profiled, and TCRdb retains in-frame clones only, with some absent. Of approximately 130,000 clones in the sample, about 88% were seen once. The sequences come from peripheral blood, collected 28 days after the second AZD1222 dose. The receptors derive from an adult who received the AZD1222 COVID-19 vaccine.

The V gene is TRBV7-9, the J gene TRBJ1-1, with D possibly TRBD1 on 6 matching bases. V lost 1 base and J 0 bases, leaving 12 bases between the germline ends. Per the germline V gene, CDR1 is SEHNR and CDR2 is FQNEAQ (reference sequence). There are 16 residues in the CDR3. CDR3: CASSLEGGLLNTEAFF. In DNA, the CDR3 is TGTGCCAGCAGCTTAGAGGGGGGATTATTGAACACTGAAGCTTTCTTT.

The chain carries TRBV30 and TRBJ2-3; D possibly corresponds to TRBD1 (6 bases). The CDR3 sequence is 12 residues long. The V gene's germline CDR1 is GTSNPN and CDR2 SVGIG (reference sequence). V was pared by 1 base and J by 10 bases, with 12 bases between. CDR3 in amino acids: CAWSGIQGPQYF. The CDR3 bases are TGTGCCTGGAGTGGCATACAGGGTCCGCAGTATTTT.

The V and J genes are TRBV6-5 and TRBJ1-1, with 8 bases lining up with TRBD1. This CDR3 is built from 15 residues. Germline CDR1 MNHEY, CDR2 SVGAGI. J lost 8 bases, V lost 9 bases, and 17 bases had no gene match. The CDR3 spells CASGREYRGLLEAFF. The CDR3 DNA reads TGTGCCAGTGGGAGGGAATACAGGGGGTTATTGGAAGCTTTCTTT.

The table lists this clone with a few counts. The chain uses TRBV5-5 and TRBJ2-1; 9 bases are shared with TRBD1. The length of the CDR3 is 14 residues. V was clipped by 3 bases and J by 7 bases; unmatched bases: 5. Germline CDR1 reads SGHKS; CDR2 reads YYEKEE (reference sequence). The CDR3 region is CASSWGTGSNEQFF. The CDR3 DNA reads TGTGCCAGCAGCTGGGGGACAGGGTCAAATGAGCAGTTCTTC.

The V gene is TRBV11-1, the J gene TRBJ1-4; 8 positions agree with TRBD1. This CDR3 is built from 14 residues. V shed 5 bases, J shed 6 bases, and the junction held 5 bases outside the gene matches. In germline, CDR1 is SGHAT, CDR2 FQDESV (reference sequence). CDR3: CASSPGGRDEKLFF. The CDR3 nucleotides are TGTGCCAGCAGCCCAGGGGGCAGGGATGAAAAACTGTTTTTT.

The rearrangement uses TRBV6-6 and TRBJ2-3, with D possibly being TRBD1 (5 bases). This CDR3 contains 14 residues. The V and J ends lost 10 bases and 0 bases respectively, with 14 bases between them. From germline, CDR1 is MNHNY and CDR2 SVGAGI (reference sequence). DNA for the CDR3: TGTGCCATCGCGAGAAGGGGAAGCACAGATACGCAGTATTTT. This gives the protein CAIARRGSTDTQYF.

In this sample, this clone turned up once. The chain joins TRBV5-1 to TRBJ2-2, with D perhaps matching TRBD1 or TRBD2 (6 bases each). CDR3 length: 17 residues. Trimming stripped 4 bases from V and 0 bases from J, with 16 bases between. Germline assignment: CDR1 SGHRS and CDR2 YFSETQ. The CDR3 loop reads CASSQNRGTTNTGELFF. In nucleotides, the CDR3 is TGCGCCAGCAGCCAAAATCGGGGGACAACGAACACCGGGGAGCTGTTTTTT. The entire variable domain, with the rest obtained from reference TRBV5-1 and TRBJ2-2, is as follows: KAGVTQTPRYLIKTRGQQVTLSCSPISGHRSVSWYQQTPGQGLQFLFEYFSETQRNKGNFPGRFSGRQFSNSRSEMNVSTLELGDSALYLCASSQNRGTTNTGELFFGEGSRLTVL.

The chain carries TRBV11-2 and TRBJ1-6; the match to TRBD1 covers 7 bases. With V trimmed by 2 bases and J by 7 bases, 11 bases remained unmatched. Germline CDR1 and CDR2: SGHAT and FQNNGV. This CDR3 comprises 17 residues. The CDR3 nucleotides read TGTGCCAGCAGCTTAAGGGCAGGGGGTTTACAGAATTCACCCCTCCACTTT. Its protein is CASSLRAGGLQNSPLHF. The full variable domain, its missing parts supplied by reference TRBV11-2 and TRBJ1-6, is EAGVAQSPRYKIIEKRQSVAFWCNPISGHATLYWYQQILGQGPKLLIQFQNNGVVDDSQLPKDRFSAERLKGVDSTLKIQPAKLEDSAVYLCASSLRAGGLQNSPLHFGNGTRLTVT.

This chain connects TRBV7-2 to TRBJ1-2; 8 bases are a match to TRBD1. With V trimmed by 8 bases and J by 7 bases, 12 bases remained unmatched. Germline loops: CDR1 SGHTA, CDR2 FQGNSA. The CDR3 has 14 residues. The CDR3 bases are TGTGCCAGCTCGTATCGGGACACAGGGGGTGGCTACACCTTC. The encoded protein is CASSYRDTGGGYTF.

The chain joins TRBV3-1 (or the pseudogene TRBV3-2) to TRBJ2-7, with 8 bases that match TRBD1. The CDR3 runs to 15 residues. The ends lost 5 bases at V and 4 bases at J; junction bases unmatched: 10. Germline values: CDR1 LGHDT, CDR2 YNNKEL (reference sequence). Here the CDR3 DNA reads TGTGCCAGCAGCAAACGCGGACAGGGATCTTACGAGCAGTACTTC. As protein: CASSKRGQGSYEQYF.

The chain combines TRBV7-6 with TRBJ2-1, with 7 bases identical to TRBD2. This CDR3 spans 14 amino acids. Germline V lookup: CDR1 SGHVS, CDR2 FNYEAQ. Trimming took 1 base from V and 8 from J; bases not matched to a gene: 5. The CDR3 region is CASSLVGGVDEQFF. The CDR3 region has the DNA TGTGCCAGCAGCTTAGTGGGGGGGGTTGATGAGCAGTTCTTC.

The chain has TRBV2 and TRBJ1-5; the D gene is possibly TRBD1 (5 bases). Trimming cost V 5 bases and J 9 bases, with 14 bases left between them. This CDR3 is 13 amino acids long. CDR1 and CDR2 from the germline V gene are SNHLY and FYNNEI. CDR3 sequence (DNA): TGTGCCAGCAGTTCGGACGGGGCTAGGCCCCAGCATTTT. It translates to CASSSDGARPQHF.

With respect to this clone: Other DNA sequences in this sample translate to the same CDR3. The V gene is TRBV27, the J gene TRBJ2-5; no definite D call. V dropped 1 base and J dropped 2 bases, with 5 bases sitting between them. The CDR3 spans 13 residues. CDR1 is MNHEY and CDR2 is SMNVEV in the germline V gene (reference sequence). The CDR3 loop reads CASSLWGQETQYF. The CDR3 nucleotides are TGTGCCAGCAGTTTATGGGGTCAAGAGACCCAGTACTTC.

The rearrangement uses TRBV29-1 and TRBJ2-5, with 9 nucleotides matching TRBD2. Looked up from germline, CDR1 is SQVTM and CDR2 is ANQGSEA. V was clipped by 4 bases and J by 2 bases; unmatched bases: 5. The CDR3 sequence is 14 residues long. The CDR3 reads CSVGSLAGQETQYF. The CDR3 region has the DNA TGCAGCGTTGGAAGTCTAGCGGGACAAGAGACCCAGTACTTC. The entire variable domain, with the rest obtained from reference TRBV29-1 and TRBJ2-5, is as follows: SAVISQKPSRDICQRGTSLTIQCQVDSQVTMMFWYRQQPGQSLTLIATANQGSEATYESGFVIDKFPISRPNLTFSTLTVSNMSPEDSSIYLCSVGSLAGQETQYFGPGTRLLVL.

DNA of the CDR3: TGTGCCAGCTCCCGAGGGCTCGAGTACGAGCAGTACTTC. It translates to CASSRGLEYEQYF. V is TRBV5-6 and J is TRBJ2-7; weak D call: TRBD2 (5 bases). Germline assignment: CDR1 SGHDT and CDR2 YYEEEE. V lost 7 bases, J lost 4 bases, and 15 bases lay in between. The CDR3 totals 13 residues.

The CDR3 DNA is TGTGCCAGCAGTAGCTCAGCAAACTATGGCTACACCTTC. Its protein product is CASSSSANYGYTF. The V call is TRBV2, the J call TRBJ1-2; D remains ambiguous. V was pared by 5 bases and J by 2 bases, with 9 bases between. The CDR3 is 13 residues long. Germline loops: CDR1 SNHLY, CDR2 FYNNEI.

The chain recombines TRBV6-4 with TRBJ2-7, with D possibly TRBD1 on 5 matching bases. In germline, CDR1 is MRHNA, CDR2 SNTAGT. The V end lost 5 bases, the J end lost 5 bases, and 13 bases lay between the germline ends. The CDR3 is 13 residues long. CDR3 bases: TGTGCCAGCAGTAGGGGCCCAGGGAACGAGCAGTACTTC. Translated: CASSRGPGNEQYF.

This chain links TRBV20-1 with TRBJ1-2; no clear D. Germline V gene sequence: CDR1 DFQATT, CDR2 SNEGSKA (reference sequence). CDR3 length: 14 amino acids. V lost 3 bases, J lost 4 bases, and 15 bases lay in between. CDR3 sequence (DNA): TGCAGTGCTAGTGGTAAATCTGGAGGCTATGGCTACACCTTC. Residues: CSASGKSGGYGYTF.

For the CDR3, the DNA is TGTGCCAGCAGTCCAAGACGGTATAATTCACCCCTCCACTTT. As protein: CASSPRRYNSPLHF. The J gene is TRBJ1-6, the V gene TRBV21-1. TRBV21-1 has pseudogene status. This CDR3 is 14 amino acids long.

This clone was observed a few times. This chain joins TRBV9 and TRBJ1-4; 7 bases map to TRBD1. From germline, CDR1 is SGDLS and CDR2 YYNGEE. V was pared by 4 bases and J by 7 bases, with 10 bases of the junction left unmatched. The CDR3 is 15 amino acids. The CDR3 is CASSTQGGFGEKLFF. The CDR3 nucleotides read TGTGCCAGCAGCACTCAGGGGGGGTTTGGTGAAAAACTGTTTTTT.

The chain carries TRBV6-5 and TRBJ2-2; D unclear. CDR1 MNHEY and CDR2 SVGAGI come from the germline V gene. V lost 8 bases, J lost 7 bases, and 17 bases lay in between. CDR3 length: 14 residues. The CDR3 coding sequence is TGTGCCAGCTACTTAGGTCCTGATGGCGGGGAGCTGTTTTTT. Protein: CASYLGPDGGELFF.

The J gene is TRBJ2-5, the V gene TRBV5-4; TRBD2 agrees at 10 bases. The CDR3 extends over 15 amino acids. From germline, CDR1 is SGHNT and CDR2 YYREEE (reference sequence). J was trimmed by 5 bases and V by 2 bases; bases with no gene match: 6. The CDR3 reads CASSFPAGGRETQYF. The CDR3 DNA sequence: TGTGCCAGCAGCTTTCCAGCGGGGGGGCGTGAGACCCAGTACTTC.

A few counts support this clone. The CDR3 bases are TGTGCCAGCAGCCGGCCAGGACAGACGACTGAAGCTTTCTTT. Translation gives CASSRPGQTTEAFF. The V and J genes are TRBV3-1 (or the pseudogene TRBV3-2) and TRBJ1-1; weak D call: TRBD1 (6 bases). The germline V gene encodes CDR1 LGHDT and CDR2 YNNKEL (reference sequence). V was pared by 4 bases and J by 5 bases, with 14 bases between. This CDR3 contains 14 residues.

The chain recombines TRBV28 with TRBJ1-4, with 7 bases that match TRBD1. Germline trimming cut 3 bases from V and 6 bases from J; bases unmatched to any gene: 7. CDR1 is MDHEN, CDR2 SYDVKM, per germline. The length of the CDR3 is 15 residues. In DNA form, the CDR3 reads TGTGCCAGCAGTTTCCGACAGGGAGGGGATGAAAAACTGTTTTTT. Its protein is CASSFRQGGDEKLFF.

The chain uses TRBV18 and TRBJ2-7; D ambiguous. The length of the CDR3 is 14 residues. V gave up 3 bases and J gave up 3 bases, with 12 bases separating them. The germline V gene has CDR1 KGHSH and CDR2 LQKENI. Written as DNA, the CDR3 is TGTGCCAGCTCACCTTCGGACGGCTACTACGAGCAGTACTTC. Amino acid sequence: CASSPSDGYYEQYF.

The chain has TRBV11-2 and TRBJ1-1; a possible D gene is TRBD1 (6 bases). CDR3 length: 14 residues. CDR1 SGHAT and CDR2 FQNNGV come from the germline V gene. V was trimmed by 4 bases and J by 0 bases, leaving 9 bases between them. The CDR3 DNA reads as TGTGCCAGCAGCTCCACAGGGTTGAACACTGAAGCTTTCTTT. Its protein product is CASSSTGLNTEAFF.

V is TRBV10-1 and J is TRBJ2-3; 8 nucleotides agree with TRBD2. Germline V gene data show CDR1 as WNHNN and CDR2 as SYGVQD (reference sequence). The length of the CDR3 is 14 residues. J was trimmed by 4 bases and V by 4 bases; bases with no gene match: 4. The CDR3 coding sequence is TGCGCCAGCAGTGCCAGCGGGGGTTCAGATACGCAGTATTTT. This encodes CASSASGGSDTQYF.

In this sample, this clone turned up once. The chain joins TRBV19 to TRBJ2-2; D is possibly TRBD1 or TRBD2 (6 bases each). Trimming took 4 bases from V and 4 from J, leaving 13 bases between them. The length of the CDR3 is 15 residues. Germline CDR1 reads LNHDA; CDR2 reads SQIVND (reference sequence). CDR3 in amino acids: CASSTGGSGTGELFF. DNA for the CDR3: TGTGCCAGTAGTACCGGGGGCTCAGGCACCGGGGAGCTGTTTTTT.

The chain recombines TRBV9 with TRBJ2-1; 10 bases are a match to TRBD2. The CDR3 has 15 amino acids. Germline lookup yields CDR1 SGDLS and CDR2 YYNGEE. J was trimmed by 4 bases and V by 4 bases; bases with no gene match: 5. This CDR3 reads CASSFSGGYYNEQFF. The CDR3 DNA follows: TGTGCCAGCAGCTTTAGCGGGGGGTATTACAATGAGCAGTTCTTC.

The gene calls are TRBV30 and TRBJ1-5, with D unresolved. The V and J ends lost 0 bases and 5 bases respectively, with 8 bases between them. CDR3 length: 13 residues. From germline, CDR1 is GTSNPN and CDR2 SVGIG (reference sequence). This CDR3 is CAWSVSPDQPQHF. The CDR3 region has the DNA TGTGCCTGGAGTGTATCGCCCGATCAGCCCCAGCATTTT.

The chain combines TRBV5-1 with TRBJ2-3, with a possible D match to TRBD1 (5 bases). Germline V gene lookup returns CDR1 SGHRS and CDR2 YFSETQ. The germline V and J ends were trimmed by 6 bases and 3 bases, with 17 bases remaining between them. The CDR3 has 15 amino acids. The CDR3 region has the DNA TGCGCCAGCATCCTCGGTACAGGTCGGACAGATACGCAGTATTTT. It is translated as CASILGTGRTDTQYF.